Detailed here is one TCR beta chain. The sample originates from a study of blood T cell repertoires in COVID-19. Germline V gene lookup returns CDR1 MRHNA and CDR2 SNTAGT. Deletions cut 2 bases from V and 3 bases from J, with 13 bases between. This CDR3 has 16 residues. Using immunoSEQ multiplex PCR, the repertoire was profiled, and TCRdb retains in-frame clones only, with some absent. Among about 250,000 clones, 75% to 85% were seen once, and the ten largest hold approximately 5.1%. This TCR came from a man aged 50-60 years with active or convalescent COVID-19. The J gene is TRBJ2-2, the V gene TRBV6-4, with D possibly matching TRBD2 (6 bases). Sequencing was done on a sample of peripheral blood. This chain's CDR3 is CASSDAREVDTGELFF. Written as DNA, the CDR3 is TGTGCCAGCAGTGACGCCAGGGAGGTGGACACCGGGGAGCTGTTTTTT.